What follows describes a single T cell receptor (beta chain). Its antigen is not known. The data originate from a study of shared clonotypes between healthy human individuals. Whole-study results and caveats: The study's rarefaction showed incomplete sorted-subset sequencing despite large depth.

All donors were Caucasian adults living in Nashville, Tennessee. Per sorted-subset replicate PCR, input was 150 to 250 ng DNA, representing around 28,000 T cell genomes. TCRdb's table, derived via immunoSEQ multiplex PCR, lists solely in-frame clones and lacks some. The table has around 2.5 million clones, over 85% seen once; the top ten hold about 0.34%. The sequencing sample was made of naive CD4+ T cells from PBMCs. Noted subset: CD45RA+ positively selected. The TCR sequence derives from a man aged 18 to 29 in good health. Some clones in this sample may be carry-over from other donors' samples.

Here the CDR3 DNA reads TGTGCCAGCAGCTTTGTGTCTAGCGGGAGGTTTGGGCAAGAGACCCAGTACTTC. Its protein is CASSFVSSGRFGQETQYF. The V call is TRBV7-9, the J call TRBJ2-5; 11 bases align to TRBD2. Germline CDR1 reads SEHNR; CDR2 reads FQNEAQ (reference sequence). With V trimmed by 3 bases and J by 2 bases, 11 bases remained unmatched. The CDR3 is made up of 18 amino acids.